This T cell receptor (beta chain) was identified in a study of blood T cell repertoires in COVID-19. The CDR3 contains 14 residues. Germline assignment: CDR1 SNHLY and CDR2 FYNNEI. With 6 bases removed from V and 0 bases from J, the gap between germline ends came to 9 bases. Generated by immunoSEQ multiplex PCR, the TCRdb table keeps only in-frame clones and is missing some. The sample yields 250,000 or so clones, around 89% seen once. This sequence originates from a man between 50 and 59 years old who had been exposed to COVID-19. J is TRBJ1-3 and V is TRBV2, with TRBD1 as a possible D gene (6 bases). Material: PBMCs or T cells enriched from blood (not recorded which). Here the CDR3 reads CASRWGPSGNTIYF. The CDR3 nucleotides are TGTGCCAGCAGGTGGGGGCCCTCTGGAAACACCATATATTTT.